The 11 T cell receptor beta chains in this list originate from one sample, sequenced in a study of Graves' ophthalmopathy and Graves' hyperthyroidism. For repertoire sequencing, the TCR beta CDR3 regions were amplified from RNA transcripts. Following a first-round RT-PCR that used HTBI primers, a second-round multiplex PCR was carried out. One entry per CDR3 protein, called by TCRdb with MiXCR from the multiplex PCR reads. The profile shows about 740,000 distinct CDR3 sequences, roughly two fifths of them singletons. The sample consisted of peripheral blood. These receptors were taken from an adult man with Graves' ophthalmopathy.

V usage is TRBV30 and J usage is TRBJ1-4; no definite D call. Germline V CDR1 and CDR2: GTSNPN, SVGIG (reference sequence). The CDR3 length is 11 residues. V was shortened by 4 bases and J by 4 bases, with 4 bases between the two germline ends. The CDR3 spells CAWNSNEKLFF. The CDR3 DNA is TGTGCCTGGAACAGTAATGAAAAACTGTTTTTT.

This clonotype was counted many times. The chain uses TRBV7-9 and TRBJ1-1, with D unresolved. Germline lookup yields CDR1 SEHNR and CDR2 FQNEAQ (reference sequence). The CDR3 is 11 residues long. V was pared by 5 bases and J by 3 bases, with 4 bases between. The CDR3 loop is CASSKDTEAFF. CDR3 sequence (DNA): TGTGCCAGCAGCAAAGACACTGAAGCTTTCTTT.

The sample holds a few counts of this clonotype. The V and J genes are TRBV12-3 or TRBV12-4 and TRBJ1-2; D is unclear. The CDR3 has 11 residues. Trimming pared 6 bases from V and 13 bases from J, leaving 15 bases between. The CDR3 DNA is TGTGCCAGCAGACTAGGACCTAGTGTCACCTTC. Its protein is CASRLGPSVTF.

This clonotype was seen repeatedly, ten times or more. In nucleotides, the CDR3 is TGTGCCAGCAGCCCAAGGGTTTCCACTGAAGCTTTCTTT. Its translation: CASSPRVSTEAFF. The chain combines TRBV14 with TRBJ1-1; D is uncertain. From germline, CDR1 is SGHDN and CDR2 FVKESK. The CDR3 contains 13 residues. V lost 4 bases to trimming and J lost 4 bases, with 10 bases between them.

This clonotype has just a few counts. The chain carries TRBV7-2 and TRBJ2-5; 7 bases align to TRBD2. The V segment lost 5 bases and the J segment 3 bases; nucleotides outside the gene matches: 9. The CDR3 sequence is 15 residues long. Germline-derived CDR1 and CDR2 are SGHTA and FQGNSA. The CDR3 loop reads CASSQVGGSKETQYF. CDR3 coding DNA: TGTGCCAGCAGCCAAGTGGGGGGGTCGAAAGAGACCCAGTACTTC.

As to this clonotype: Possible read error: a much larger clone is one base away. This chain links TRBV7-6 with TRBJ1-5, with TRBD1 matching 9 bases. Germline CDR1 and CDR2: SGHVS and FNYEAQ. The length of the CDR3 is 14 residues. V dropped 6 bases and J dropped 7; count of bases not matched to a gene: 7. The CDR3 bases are TGTGCCAGCAGGGGACAGGGACCCAAGCAGCCCCAGCATTTT. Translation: CASRGQGPKQPQHF.

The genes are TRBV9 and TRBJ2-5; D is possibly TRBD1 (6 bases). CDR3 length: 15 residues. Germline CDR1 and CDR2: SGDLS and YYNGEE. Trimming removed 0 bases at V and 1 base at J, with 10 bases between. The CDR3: CASSVGGQLQETQYF. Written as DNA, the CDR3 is TGTGCCAGCAGCGTAGGGGGACAACTCCAAGAGACCCAGTACTTC.

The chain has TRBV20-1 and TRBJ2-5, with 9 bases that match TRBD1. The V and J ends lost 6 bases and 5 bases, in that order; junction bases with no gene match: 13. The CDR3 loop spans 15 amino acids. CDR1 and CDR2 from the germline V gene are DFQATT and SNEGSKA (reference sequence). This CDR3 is CSASSGTGSGETQYF. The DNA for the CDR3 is TGCAGTGCCAGCAGTGGGACAGGGAGTGGGGAGACCCAGTACTTC.

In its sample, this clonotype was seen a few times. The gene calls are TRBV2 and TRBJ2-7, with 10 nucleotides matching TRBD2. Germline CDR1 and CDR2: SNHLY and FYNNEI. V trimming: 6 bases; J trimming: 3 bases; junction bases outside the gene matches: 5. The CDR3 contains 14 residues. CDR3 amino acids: CASRPPSGSYEQYF. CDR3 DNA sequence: TGTGCCAGCAGACCCCCTAGCGGGAGCTACGAGCAGTACTTC.

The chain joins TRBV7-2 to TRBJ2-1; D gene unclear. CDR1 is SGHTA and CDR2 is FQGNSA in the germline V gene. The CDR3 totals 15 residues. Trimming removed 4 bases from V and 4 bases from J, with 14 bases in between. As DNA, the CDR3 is TGTGCCAGCAGCTCAGGAGTCGGGCCGTACAATGAGCAGTTCTTC. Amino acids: CASSSGVGPYNEQFF.

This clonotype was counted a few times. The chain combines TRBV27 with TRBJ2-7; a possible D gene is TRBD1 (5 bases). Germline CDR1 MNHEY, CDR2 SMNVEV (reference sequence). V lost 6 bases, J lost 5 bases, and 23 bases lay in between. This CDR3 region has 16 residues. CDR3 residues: CASSRGQLPFGHEQYF. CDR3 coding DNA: TGTGCCAGCAGCCGCGGACAACTTCCCTTTGGCCACGAGCAGTACTTC.